This T cell receptor beta chain was sequenced in a study of immune heterogeneity within non-small cell lung tumors. Findings of the study overall: High-frequency T-cell receptor beta clonotypes were largely distinct between individual patients. Recurrence of identical dominant CDR3 beta clonotypes was observed across intrapatient tumor sites, concomitant with site-unique high-frequency clones.

Samples each supplied around 630 ng of bulk tumor genomic DNA as template. Every primary tumor yielded several biopsies, spaced far apart, that were taken during surgery. Patients went through curative surgery, and their non-small cell lung cancer was untreated and newly diagnosed. Individuals who provided samples were patients with newly diagnosed non-small cell lung cancer who were having surgery with curative intent. The length of the CDR3 is 19 residues. The germline V gene encodes CDR1 SEHNR and CDR2 FQNEAQ (reference sequence). V gave up 2 bases and J gave up 1 base; unmatched junction bases: 15. This clonotype was detected many times. Its matching antigen is unknown. TCR beta CDR3 was amplified by multiplex PCR using 32 V and 13 J primers. TCRdb re-derived calls from the multiplex PCR reads in MiXCR, one entry per CDR3 protein. There are 3,000 or so distinct CDR3 sequences in the sample; roughly 15% occur only once, and 15% to 20% lies in the top ten.

Sequencing was performed on lung tumor tissue. This TCR derives from a man aged 50-60 years with non-small cell lung cancer. The J gene is TRBJ1-2, the V gene TRBV7-9; 8 bases agree with TRBD1. The CDR3 DNA reads as TGTGCCAGCAGCTTAAAAAGGGGAACAGGGGGGGTCGTTAACTATGGCTACACCTTC. Amino acids: CASSLKRGTGGVVNYGYTF.